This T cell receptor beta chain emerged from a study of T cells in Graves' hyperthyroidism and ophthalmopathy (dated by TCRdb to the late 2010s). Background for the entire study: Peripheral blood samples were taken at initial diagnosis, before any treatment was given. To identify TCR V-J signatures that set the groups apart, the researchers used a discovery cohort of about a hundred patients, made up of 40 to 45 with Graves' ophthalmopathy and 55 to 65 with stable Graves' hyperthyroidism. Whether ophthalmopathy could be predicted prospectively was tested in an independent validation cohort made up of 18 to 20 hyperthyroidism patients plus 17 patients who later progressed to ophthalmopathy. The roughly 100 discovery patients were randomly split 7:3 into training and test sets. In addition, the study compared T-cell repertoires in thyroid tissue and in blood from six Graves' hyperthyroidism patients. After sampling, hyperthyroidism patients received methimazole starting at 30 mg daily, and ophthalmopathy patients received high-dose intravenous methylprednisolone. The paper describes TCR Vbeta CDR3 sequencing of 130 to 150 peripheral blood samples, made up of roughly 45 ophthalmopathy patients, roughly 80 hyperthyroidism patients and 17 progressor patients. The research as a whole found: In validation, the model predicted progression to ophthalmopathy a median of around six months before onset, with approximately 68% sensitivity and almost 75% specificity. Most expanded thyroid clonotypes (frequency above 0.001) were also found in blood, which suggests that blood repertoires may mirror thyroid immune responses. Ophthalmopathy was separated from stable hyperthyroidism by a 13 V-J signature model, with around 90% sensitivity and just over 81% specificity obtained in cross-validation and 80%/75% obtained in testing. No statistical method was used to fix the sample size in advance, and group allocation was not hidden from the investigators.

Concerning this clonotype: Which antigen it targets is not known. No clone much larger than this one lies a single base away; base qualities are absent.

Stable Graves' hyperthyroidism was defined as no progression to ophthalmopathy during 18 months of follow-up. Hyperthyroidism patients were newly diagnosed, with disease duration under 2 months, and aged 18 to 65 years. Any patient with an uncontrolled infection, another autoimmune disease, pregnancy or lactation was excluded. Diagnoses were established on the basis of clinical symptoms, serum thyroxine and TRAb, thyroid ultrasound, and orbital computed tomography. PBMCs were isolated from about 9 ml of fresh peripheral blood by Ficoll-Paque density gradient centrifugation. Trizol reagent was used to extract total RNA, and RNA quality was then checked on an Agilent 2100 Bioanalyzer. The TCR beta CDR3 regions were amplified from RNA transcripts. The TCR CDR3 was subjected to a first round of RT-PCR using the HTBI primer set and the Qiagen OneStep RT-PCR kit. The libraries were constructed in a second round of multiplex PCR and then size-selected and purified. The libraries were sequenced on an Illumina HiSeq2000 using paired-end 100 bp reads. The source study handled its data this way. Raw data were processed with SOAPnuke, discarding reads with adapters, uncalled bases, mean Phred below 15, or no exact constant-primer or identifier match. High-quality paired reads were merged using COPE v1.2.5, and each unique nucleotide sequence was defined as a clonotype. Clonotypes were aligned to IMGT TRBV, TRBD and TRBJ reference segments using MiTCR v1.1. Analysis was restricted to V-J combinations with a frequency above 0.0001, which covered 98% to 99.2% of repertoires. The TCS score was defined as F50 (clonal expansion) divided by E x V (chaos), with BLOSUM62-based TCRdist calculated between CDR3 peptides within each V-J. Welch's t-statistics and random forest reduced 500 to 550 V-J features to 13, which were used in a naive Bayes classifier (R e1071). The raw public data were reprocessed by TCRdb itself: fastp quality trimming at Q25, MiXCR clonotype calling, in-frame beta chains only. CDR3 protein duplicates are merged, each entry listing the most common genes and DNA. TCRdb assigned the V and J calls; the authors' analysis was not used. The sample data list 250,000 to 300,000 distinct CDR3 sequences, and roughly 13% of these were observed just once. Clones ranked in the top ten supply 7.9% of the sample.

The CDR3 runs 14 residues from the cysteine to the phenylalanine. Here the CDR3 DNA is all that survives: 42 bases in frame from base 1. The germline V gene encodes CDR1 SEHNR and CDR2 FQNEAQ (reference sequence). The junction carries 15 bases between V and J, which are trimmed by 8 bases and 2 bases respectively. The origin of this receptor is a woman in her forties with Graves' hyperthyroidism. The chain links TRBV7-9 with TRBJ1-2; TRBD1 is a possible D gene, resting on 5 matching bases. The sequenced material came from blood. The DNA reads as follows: TGTGCCAGCGGTGACAGTTTAGACAACTATGGCTACACCTTC. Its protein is CASGDSLDNYGYTF.